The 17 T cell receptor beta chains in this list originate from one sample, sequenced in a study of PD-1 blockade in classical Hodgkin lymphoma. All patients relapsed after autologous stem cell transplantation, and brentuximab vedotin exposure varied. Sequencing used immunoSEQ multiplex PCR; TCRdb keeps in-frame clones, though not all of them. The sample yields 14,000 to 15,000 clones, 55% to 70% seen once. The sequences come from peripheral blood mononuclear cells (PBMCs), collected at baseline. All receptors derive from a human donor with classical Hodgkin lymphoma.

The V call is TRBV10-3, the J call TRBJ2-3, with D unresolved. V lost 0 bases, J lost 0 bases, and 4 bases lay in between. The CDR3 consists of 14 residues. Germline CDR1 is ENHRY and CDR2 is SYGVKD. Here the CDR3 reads CAISESRSTDTQYF. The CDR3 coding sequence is TGTGCCATCAGTGAGTCCAGAAGCACAGATACGCAGTATTTT.

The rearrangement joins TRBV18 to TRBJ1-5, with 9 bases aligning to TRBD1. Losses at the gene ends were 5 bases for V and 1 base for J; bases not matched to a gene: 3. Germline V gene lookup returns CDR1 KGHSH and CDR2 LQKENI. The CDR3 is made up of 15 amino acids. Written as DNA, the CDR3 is TGTGCCAGCTCAGGCGGGACAGGGAGCAATCAGCCCCAGCATTTT. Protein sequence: CASSGGTGSNQPQHF.

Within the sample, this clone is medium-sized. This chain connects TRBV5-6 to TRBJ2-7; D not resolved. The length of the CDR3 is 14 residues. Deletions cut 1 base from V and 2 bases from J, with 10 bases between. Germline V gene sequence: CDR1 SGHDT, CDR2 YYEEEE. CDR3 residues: CASSLLDGPYEQYF. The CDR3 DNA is TGTGCCAGCAGCTTGCTGGACGGCCCCTACGAGCAGTACTTC.

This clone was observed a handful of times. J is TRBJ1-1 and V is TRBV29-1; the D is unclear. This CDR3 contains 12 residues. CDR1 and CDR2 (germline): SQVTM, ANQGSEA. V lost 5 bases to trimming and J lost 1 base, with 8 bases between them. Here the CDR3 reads CSVHSQNTEAFF. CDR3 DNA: TGCAGCGTTCACTCCCAGAACACTGAAGCTTTCTTT.

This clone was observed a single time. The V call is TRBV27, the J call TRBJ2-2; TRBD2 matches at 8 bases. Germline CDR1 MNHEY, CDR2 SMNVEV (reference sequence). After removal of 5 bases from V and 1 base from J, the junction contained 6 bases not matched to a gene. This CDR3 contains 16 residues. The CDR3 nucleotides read TGTGCCAGCAGTGTACTAGCGGAAATGAACACCGGGGAGCTGTTTTTT. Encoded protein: CASSVLAEMNTGELFF.

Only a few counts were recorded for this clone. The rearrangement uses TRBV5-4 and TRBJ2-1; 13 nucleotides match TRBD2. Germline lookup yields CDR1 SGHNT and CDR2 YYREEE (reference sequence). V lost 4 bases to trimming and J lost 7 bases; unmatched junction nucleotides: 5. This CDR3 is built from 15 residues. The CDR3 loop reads CASSLGLAGANEQFF. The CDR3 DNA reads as TGTGCCAGCAGCCTCGGACTAGCGGGAGCGAATGAGCAGTTCTTC.

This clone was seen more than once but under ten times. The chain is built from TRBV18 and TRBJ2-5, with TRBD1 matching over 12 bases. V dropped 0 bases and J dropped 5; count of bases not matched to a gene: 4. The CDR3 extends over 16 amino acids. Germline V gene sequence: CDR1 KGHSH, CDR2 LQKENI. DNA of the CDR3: TGTGCCAGCTCACCACCCGGGACAGGGGGCCGGGAGACCCAGTACTTC. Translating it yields CASSPPGTGGRETQYF.

CDR3 region: CASSLGGRPSETQYF. Written as DNA, the CDR3 is TGTGCCAGCAGCCTGGGCGGGAGGCCCTCGGAGACCCAGTACTTC. V and J are TRBV5-4 and TRBJ2-5, with 8 nucleotides matching TRBD2. The V gene end was trimmed by 4 bases and the J gene end by 5 bases; junction bases not matched to a gene: 10. The CDR3 has 15 amino acids. From germline, CDR1 is SGHNT and CDR2 YYREEE (reference sequence). The variable domain in full, completed from reference TRBV5-4 and TRBJ2-5, reads ETGVTQSPTHLIKTRGQQVTLRCSSQSGHNTVSWYQQALGQGPQFIFQYYREEENGRGNFPPRFSGLQFPNYSSELNVNALELDDSALYLCASSLGGRPSETQYFGPGTRLLVL.

CDR3 DNA: TGTGCCAGCAGTGAAGGGCTAGCGGGTCTCCAAGAGACCCAGTACTTC. The encoded protein is CASSEGLAGLQETQYF. This sequence joins TRBV6-1 and TRBJ2-5; 8 nucleotides agree with TRBD2. The CDR3 covers 16 residues. Germline-derived CDR1 and CDR2 are MNHNS and SASEGT. V was clipped by 1 base and J by 1 base; unmatched bases: 5.

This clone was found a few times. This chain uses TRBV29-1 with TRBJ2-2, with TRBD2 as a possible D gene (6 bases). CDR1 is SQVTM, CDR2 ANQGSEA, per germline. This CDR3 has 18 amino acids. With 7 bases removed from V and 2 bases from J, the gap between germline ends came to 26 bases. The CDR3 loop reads CSGGTERAGSANTGELFF. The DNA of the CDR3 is TGCAGCGGTGGGACGGAGAGGGCGGGATCGGCTAACACCGGGGAGCTGTTTTTT.

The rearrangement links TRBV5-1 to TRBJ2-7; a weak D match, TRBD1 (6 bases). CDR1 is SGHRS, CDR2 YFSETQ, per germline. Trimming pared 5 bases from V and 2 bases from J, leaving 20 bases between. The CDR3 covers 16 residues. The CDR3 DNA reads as TGCGCCAGCAGTTCAGGCCCTACAGGGTTTACCTACGAGCAGTACTTC. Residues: CASSSGPTGFTYEQYF. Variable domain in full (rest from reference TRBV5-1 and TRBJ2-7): KAGVTQTPRYLIKTRGQQVTLSCSPISGHRSVSWYQQTPGQGLQFLFEYFSETQRNKGNFPGRFSGRQFSNSRSEMNVSTLELGDSALYLCASSSGPTGFTYEQYFGPGTRLTVT.

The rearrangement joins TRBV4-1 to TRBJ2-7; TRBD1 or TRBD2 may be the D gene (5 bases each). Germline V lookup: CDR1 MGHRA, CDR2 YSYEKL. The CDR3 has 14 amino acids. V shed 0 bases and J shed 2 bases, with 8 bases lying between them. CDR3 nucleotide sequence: TGCGCCAGCAGCCAAGACGAGGGGACCTACGAGCAGTACTTC. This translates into CASSQDEGTYEQYF.

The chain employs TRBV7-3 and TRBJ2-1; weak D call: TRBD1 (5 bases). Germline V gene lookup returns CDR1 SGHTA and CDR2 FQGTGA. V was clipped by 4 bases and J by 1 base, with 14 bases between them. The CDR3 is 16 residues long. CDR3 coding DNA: TGTGCCAGCAGCTCTACAGGAAACCCGTCCTACAATGAGCAGTTCTTC. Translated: CASSSTGNPSYNEQFF.

The CDR3 region has the DNA TGCGCCAGCAGCCCCGACAGGGGGCTAACAGATACGCAGTATTTT. Its translation is CASSPDRGLTDTQYF. V gene TRBV5-1 combines with J gene TRBJ2-3; TRBD1 aligns across 10 bases. The germline V gene encodes CDR1 SGHRS and CDR2 YFSETQ. This CDR3 spans 15 amino acids. V lost 4 bases to trimming and J lost 3 bases; unmatched junction nucleotides: 5.

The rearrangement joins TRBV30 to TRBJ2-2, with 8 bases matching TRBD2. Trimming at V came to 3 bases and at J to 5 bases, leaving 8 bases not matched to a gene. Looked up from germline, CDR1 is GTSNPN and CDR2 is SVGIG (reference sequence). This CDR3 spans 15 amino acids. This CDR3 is CAWRPSGRGTGELFF. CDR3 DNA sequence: TGTGCCTGGAGACCGAGCGGGAGAGGTACCGGGGAGCTGTTTTTT.

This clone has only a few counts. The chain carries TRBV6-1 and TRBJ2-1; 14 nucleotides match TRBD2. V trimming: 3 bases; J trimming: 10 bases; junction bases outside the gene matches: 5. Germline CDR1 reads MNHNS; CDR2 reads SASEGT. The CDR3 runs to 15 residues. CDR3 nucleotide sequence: TGTGCCAGCAGTGATTGGACTAGCGGGAGGCCCGAGCAGTTCTTC. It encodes CASSDWTSGRPEQFF.

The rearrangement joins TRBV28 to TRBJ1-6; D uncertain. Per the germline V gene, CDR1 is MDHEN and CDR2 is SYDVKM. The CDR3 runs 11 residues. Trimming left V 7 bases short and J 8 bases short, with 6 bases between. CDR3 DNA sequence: TGTGCCAGCACCCAAGATTCACCCCTCCACTTT. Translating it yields CASTQDSPLHF.